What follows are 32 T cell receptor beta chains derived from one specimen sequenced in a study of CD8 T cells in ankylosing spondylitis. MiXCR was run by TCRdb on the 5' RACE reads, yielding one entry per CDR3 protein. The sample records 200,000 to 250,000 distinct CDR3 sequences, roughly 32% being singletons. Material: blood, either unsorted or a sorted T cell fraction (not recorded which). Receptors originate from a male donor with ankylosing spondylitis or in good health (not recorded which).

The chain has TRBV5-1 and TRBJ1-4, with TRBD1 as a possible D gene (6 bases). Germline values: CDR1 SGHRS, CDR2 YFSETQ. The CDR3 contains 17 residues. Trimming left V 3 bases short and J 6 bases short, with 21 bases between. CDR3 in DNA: TGCGCCAGCAGCTCGGCCCAGGGGAGGGAGGAGTATGAAAAACTGTTTTTT. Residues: CASSSAQGREEYEKLFF.

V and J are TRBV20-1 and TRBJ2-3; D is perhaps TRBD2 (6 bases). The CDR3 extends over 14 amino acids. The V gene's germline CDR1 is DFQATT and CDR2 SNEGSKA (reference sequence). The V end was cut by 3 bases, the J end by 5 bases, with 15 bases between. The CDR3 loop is CSASPLGRGDTQYF. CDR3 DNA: TGCAGTGCTAGTCCCTTGGGGCGGGGAGATACGCAGTATTTT.

The CDR3 loop is CSARVRDSSSYNEQFF. The CDR3 DNA sequence: TGCAGTGCTAGAGTACGGGACTCGAGCTCCTACAATGAGCAGTTCTTC. V usage is TRBV20-1 and J usage is TRBJ2-1; D possibly corresponds to TRBD2 (6 bases). The CDR3 extends over 16 amino acids. Trimming cost V 1 base and J 0 bases, with 13 bases left between them. Looked up from germline, CDR1 is DFQATT and CDR2 is SNEGSKA (reference sequence).

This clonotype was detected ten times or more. CDR3 in DNA: TGTGCCAGCAGTTCGGACAGGATCACCGGGGAGCTGTTTTTT. It specifies CASSSDRITGELFF. The chain carries TRBV6-5 and TRBJ2-2; 7 bases map to TRBD1. V was pared by 4 bases and J by 4 bases, with 3 bases of the junction left unmatched. The CDR3 has 14 amino acids. In germline, CDR1 is MNHEY, CDR2 SVGAGI.

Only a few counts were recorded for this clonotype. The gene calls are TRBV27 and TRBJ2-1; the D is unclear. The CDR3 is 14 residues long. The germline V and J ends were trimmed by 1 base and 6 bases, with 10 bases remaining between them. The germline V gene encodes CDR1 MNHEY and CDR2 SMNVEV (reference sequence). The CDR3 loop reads CASSLYGLVNEQFF. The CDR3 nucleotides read TGTGCCAGCAGTTTATACGGGCTCGTCAATGAGCAGTTCTTC.

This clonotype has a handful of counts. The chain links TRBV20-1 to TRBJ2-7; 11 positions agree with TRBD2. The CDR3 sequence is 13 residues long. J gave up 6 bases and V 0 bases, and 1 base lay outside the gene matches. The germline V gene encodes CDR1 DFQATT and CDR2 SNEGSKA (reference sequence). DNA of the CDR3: TGCAGTGCTAGAGAACTAGCGGGGGTCGAGCAGTACTTC. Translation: CSARELAGVEQYF.

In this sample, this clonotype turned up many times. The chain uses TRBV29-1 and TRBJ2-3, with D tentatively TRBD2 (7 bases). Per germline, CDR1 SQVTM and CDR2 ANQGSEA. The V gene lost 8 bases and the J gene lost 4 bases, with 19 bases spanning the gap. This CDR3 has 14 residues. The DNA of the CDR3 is TGCAGCTCTATGTCGGGGGGCGGGTCAGATACGCAGTATTTT. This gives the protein CSSMSGGGSDTQYF.

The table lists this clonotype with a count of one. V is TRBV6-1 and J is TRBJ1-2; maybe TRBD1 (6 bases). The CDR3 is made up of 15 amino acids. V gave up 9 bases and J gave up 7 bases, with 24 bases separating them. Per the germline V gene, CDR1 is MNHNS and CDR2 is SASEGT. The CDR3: CASADSPTGYAGYTF. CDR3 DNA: TGTGCCAGTGCAGATTCCCCTACAGGGTACGCTGGCTACACCTTC.

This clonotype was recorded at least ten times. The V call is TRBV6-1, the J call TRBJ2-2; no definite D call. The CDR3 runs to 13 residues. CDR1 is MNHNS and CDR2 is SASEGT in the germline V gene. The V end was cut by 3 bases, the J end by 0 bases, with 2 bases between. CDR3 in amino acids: CASSDTNTGELFF. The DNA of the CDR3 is TGTGCCAGCAGTGACACGAACACCGGGGAGCTGTTTTTT.

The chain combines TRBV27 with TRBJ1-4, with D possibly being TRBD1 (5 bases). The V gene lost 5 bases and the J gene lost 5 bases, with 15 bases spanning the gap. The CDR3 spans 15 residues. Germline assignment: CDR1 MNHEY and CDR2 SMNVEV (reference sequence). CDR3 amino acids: CASSATGVINEKLFF. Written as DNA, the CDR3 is TGTGCCAGCAGTGCAACAGGAGTTATCAATGAAAAACTGTTTTTT. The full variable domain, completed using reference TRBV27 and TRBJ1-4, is EAQVTQNPRYLITVTGKKLTVTCSQNMNHEYMSWYRQDPGLGLRQIYYSMNVEVTDKGDVPEGYKVSRKEKRNFPLILESPSPNQTSLYFCASSATGVINEKLFFGSGTQLSVL.

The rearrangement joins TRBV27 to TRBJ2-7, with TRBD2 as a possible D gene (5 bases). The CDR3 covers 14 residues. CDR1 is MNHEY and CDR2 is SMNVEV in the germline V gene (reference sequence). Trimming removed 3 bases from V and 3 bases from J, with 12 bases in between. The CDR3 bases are TGTGCCAGCAGTTTCAGACGGACTTACTACGAGCAGTACTTC. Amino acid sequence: CASSFRRTYYEQYF.

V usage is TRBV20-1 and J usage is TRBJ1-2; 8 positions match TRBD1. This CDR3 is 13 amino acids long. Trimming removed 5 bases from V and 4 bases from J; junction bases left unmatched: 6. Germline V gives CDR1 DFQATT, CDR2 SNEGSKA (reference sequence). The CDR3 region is CSAVPGQGYGYTF. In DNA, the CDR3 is TGCAGTGCTGTCCCCGGACAGGGCTATGGCTACACCTTC.

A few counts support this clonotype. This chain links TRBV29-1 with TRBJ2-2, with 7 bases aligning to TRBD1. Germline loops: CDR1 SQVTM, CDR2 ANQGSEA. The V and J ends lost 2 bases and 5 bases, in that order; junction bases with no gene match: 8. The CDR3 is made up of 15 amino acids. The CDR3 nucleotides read TGCAGCGTTGAACCCCGGGACAGCCTAACCGGGGAGCTGTTTTTT. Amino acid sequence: CSVEPRDSLTGELFF.

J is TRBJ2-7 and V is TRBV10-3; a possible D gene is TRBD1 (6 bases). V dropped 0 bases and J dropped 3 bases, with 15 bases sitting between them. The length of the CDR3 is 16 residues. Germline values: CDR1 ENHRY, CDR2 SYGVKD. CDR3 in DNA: TGTGCCATCAGTGAGTCAATGGGGCAGGGGTTCTACGAGCAGTACTTC. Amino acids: CAISESMGQGFYEQYF.

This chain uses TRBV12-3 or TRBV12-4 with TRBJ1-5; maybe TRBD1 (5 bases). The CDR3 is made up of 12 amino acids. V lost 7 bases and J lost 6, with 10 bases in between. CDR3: CASTVGGQPQHF. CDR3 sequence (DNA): TGTGCCAGCACCGTGGGGGGTCAGCCCCAGCATTTT.

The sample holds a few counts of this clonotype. CDR3 in amino acids: CASSTGSYEQYF. The CDR3 DNA is TGTGCCAGCTCAACCGGGAGCTACGAGCAGTACTTC. V and J are TRBV18 and TRBJ2-7; TRBD2 might be the D (6 bases). This CDR3 has 12 amino acids. Trimming cost V 5 bases and J 3 bases, with 8 bases left between them. The V gene's germline CDR1 is KGHSH and CDR2 LQKENI. Using reference TRBV18 and TRBJ2-7 for the parts outside the CDR3, the full variable domain is NAGVMQNPRHLVRRRGQEARLRCSPMKGHSHVYWYRQLPEEGLKFMVYLQKENIIDESGMPKERFSAEFPKEGPSILRIQQVVRGDSAAYFCASSTGSYEQYFGPGTRLTVT.

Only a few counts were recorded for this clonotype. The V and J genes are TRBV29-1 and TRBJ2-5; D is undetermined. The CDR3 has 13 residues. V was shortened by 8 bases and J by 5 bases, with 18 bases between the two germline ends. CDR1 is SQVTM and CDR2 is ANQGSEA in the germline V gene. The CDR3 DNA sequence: TGCAGCACCAGCTCAGCTATCGGGGAGACCCAGTACTTC. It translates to CSTSSAIGETQYF.

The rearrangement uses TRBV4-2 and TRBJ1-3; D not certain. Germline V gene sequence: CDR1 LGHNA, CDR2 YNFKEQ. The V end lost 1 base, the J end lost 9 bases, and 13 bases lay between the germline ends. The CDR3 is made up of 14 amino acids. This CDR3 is CASSQGGLGGTIYF. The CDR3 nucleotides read TGTGCCAGCAGCCAAGGTGGCTTGGGAGGCACCATATATTTT.

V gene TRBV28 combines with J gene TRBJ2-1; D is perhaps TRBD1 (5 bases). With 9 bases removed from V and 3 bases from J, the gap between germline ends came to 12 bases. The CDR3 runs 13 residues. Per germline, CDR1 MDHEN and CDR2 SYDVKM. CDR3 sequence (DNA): TGTGCCAGTCAGGGAACCAACTACAATGAGCAGTTCTTC. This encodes CASQGTNYNEQFF.

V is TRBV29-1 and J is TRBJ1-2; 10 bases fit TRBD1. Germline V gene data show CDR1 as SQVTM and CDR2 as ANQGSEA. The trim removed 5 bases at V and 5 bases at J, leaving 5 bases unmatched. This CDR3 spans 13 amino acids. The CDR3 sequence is CSVQTGGAYGYTF. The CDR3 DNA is TGCAGCGTTCAGACAGGGGGCGCATATGGCTACACCTTC.

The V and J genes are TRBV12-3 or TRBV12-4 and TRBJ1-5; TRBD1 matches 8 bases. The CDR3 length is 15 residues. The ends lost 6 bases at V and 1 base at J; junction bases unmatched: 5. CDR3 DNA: TGTGCCAGCAGCAGGACAGGGTACAGCAATCAGCCCCAGCATTTT. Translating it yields CASSRTGYSNQPQHF.

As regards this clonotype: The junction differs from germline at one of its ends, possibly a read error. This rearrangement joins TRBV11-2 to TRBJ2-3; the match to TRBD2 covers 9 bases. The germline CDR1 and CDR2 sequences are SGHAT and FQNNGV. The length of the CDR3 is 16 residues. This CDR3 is CASSLAGRGGTDTQYF. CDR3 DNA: TGTGCCAGCAGCTTAGCCGGGCGGGGGGGCACCGATACGCAGTATTTT. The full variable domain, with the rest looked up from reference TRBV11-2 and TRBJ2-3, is EAGVAQSPRYKIIEKRQSVAFWCNPISGHATLYWYQQILGQGPKLLIQFQNNGVVDDSQLPKDRFSAERLKGVDSTLKIQPAKLEDSAVYLCASSLAGRGGTDTQYFGPGTRLTVL.

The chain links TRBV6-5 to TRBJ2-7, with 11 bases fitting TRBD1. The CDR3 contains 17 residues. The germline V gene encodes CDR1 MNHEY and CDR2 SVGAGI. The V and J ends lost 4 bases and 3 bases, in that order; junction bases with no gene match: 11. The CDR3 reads CASSFSRDRGALYEQYF. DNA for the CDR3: TGTGCCAGCAGTTTCTCCCGGGACAGGGGGGCCCTCTACGAGCAGTACTTC.

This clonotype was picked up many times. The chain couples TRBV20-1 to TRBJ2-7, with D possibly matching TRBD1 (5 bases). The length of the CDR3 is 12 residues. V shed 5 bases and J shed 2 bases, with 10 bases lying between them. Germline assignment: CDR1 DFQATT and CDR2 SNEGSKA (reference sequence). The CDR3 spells CSARPDTYEQYF. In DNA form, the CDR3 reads TGCAGTGCTCGTCCGGACACCTACGAGCAGTACTTC.

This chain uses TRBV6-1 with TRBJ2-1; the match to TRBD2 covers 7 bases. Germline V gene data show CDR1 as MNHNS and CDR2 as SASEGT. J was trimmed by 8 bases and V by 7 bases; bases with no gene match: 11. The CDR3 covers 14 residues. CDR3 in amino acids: CASTYERSGDEQFF. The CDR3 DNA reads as TGTGCCAGCACCTACGAAAGGAGCGGGGATGAGCAGTTCTTC.

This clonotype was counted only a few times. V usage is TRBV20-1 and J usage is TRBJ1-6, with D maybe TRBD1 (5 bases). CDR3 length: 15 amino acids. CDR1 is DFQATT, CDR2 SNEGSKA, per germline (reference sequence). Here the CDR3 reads CSRGQRGSRGSPLHF. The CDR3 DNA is TGCAGCCGTGGGCAACGGGGCTCGCGGGGTTCACCCCTCCACTTT.

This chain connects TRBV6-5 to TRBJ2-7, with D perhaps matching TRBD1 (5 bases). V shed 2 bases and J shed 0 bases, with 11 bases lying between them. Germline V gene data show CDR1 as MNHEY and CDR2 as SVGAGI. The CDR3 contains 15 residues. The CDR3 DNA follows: TGTGCCAGCAGTTACGAGTCAGGGTCCTCCTACGAGCAGTACTTC. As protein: CASSYESGSSYEQYF.

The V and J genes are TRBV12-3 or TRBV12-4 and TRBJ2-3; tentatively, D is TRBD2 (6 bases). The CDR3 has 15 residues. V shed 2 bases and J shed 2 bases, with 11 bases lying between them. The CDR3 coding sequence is TGTGCCAGCAGTTTAATGGGGGGATCCACAGATACGCAGTATTTT. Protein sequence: CASSLMGGSTDTQYF.

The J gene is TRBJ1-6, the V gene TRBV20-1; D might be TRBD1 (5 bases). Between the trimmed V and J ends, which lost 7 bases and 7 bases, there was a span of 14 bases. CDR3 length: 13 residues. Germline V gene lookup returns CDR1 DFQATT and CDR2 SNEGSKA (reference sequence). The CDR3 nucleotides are TGCAGTGTTACGCCCGGGGCGAATTCACCCCTCCACTTT. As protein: CSVTPGANSPLHF.

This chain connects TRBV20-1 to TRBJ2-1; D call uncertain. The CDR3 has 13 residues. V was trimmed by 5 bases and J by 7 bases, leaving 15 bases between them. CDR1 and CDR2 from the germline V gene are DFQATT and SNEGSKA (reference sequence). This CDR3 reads CSALITAENEQFF. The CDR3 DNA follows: TGCAGTGCTCTTATAACGGCCGAGAATGAGCAGTTCTTC.

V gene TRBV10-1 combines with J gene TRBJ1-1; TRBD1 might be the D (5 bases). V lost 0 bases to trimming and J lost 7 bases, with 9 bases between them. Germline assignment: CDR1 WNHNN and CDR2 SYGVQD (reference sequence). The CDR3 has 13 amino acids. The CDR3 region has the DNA TGCGCCAGCAGTGAGTCTGGGGGACTTGAAGCTTTCTTT. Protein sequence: CASSESGGLEAFF.

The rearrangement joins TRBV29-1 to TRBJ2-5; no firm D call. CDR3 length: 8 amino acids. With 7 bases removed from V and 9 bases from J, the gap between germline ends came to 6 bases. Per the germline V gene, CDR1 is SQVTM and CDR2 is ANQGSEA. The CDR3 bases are TGCAGCGCAGACGCCCAGTACTTC. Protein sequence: CSADAQYF.